This paragraph covers one T cell receptor (beta chain) sequence. Original processing notes: Reference gene primer amplification yielded estimated nucleated cell counts. Sequencing used immunoSEQ multiplex PCR; TCRdb keeps in-frame clones, though not all of them. V, J and clone size derive from that table, while D and trimming were established from the DNA sequence. The repertoire holds fewer than 150,000 clones, with about 84% as singletons. These data belong to a study of blood T cell repertoires in COVID-19. Study context: Samples of COVID-19 (acute and convalescent) were obtained from the United States, Italy and Spain. Sources were T cells, B-cell-depleted T cells, or PBMCs; the material itself was cDNA or gDNA.

Trimming took 5 bases from V and 7 from J, leaving 24 bases between them. This CDR3 region has 17 residues. The germline CDR1 and CDR2 sequences are LNHDA and SQIVND (reference sequence). This receptor was obtained from a woman of 80 years or more in a cohort sampled during active or convalescent COVID-19. Sequenced input: peripheral blood. This chain links TRBV19 with TRBJ1-5, with D maybe TRBD1 (6 bases). The CDR3 here is CASSSPRYRDLGQPQHF. DNA for the CDR3: TGTGCCAGTAGTTCCCCTCGGTACAGGGATCTTGGGCAGCCCCAGCATTTT. The full variable domain, completed using reference TRBV19 and TRBJ1-5, is DGGITQSPKYLFRKEGQNVTLSCEQNLNHDAMYWYRQDPGQGLRLIYYSQIVNDFQKGDIAEGYSVSREKKESFPLTVTSAQKNPTAFYLCASSSPRYRDLGQPQHFGDGTRLSIL.